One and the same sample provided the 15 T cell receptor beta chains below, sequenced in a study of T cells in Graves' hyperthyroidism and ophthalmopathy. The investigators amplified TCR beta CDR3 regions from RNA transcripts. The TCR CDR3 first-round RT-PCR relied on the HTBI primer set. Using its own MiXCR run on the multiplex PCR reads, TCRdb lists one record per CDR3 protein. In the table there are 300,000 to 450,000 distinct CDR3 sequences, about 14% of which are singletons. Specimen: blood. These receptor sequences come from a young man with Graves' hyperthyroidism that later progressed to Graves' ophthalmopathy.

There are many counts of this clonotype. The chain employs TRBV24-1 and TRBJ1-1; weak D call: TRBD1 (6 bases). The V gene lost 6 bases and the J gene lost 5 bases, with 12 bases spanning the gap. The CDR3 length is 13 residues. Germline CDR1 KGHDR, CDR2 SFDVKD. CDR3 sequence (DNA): TGTGCCACCAGTCCAGGGGAGGGGACTGAAGCTTTCTTT. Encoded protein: CATSPGEGTEAFF.

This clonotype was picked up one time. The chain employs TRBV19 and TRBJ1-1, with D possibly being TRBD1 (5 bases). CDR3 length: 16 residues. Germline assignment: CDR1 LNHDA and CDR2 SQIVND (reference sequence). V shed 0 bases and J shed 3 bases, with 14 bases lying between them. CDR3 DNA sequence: TGTGCCAGTAGTATAGACGACAGACCAGGCGACACTGAAGCTTTCTTT. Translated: CASSIDDRPGDTEAFF.

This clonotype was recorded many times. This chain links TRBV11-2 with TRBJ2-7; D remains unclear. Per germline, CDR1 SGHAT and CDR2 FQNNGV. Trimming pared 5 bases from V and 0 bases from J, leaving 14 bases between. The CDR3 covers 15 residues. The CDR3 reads CASSPKGRSSYEQYF. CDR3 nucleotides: TGTGCCAGCAGCCCCAAGGGTCGGAGCTCCTACGAGCAGTACTTC. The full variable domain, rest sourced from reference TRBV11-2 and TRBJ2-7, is EAGVAQSPRYKIIEKRQSVAFWCNPISGHATLYWYQQILGQGPKLLIQFQNNGVVDDSQLPKDRFSAERLKGVDSTLKIQPAKLEDSAVYLCASSPKGRSSYEQYFGPGTRLTVT.

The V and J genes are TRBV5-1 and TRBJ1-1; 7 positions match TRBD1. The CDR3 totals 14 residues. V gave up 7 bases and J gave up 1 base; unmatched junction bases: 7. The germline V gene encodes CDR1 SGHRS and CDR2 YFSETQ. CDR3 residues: CASGPGQKNTEAFF. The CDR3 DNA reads TGCGCCAGCGGCCCGGGACAGAAGAACACTGAAGCTTTCTTT.

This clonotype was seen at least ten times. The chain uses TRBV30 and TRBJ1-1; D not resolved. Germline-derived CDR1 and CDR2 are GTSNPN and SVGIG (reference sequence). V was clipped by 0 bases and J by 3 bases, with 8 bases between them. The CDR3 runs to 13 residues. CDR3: CAWSVGRHTEAFF. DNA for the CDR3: TGTGCCTGGAGTGTAGGCAGGCACACTGAAGCTTTCTTT.

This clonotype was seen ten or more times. The CDR3 DNA is TGTGCCAGCAGTCCGGAGACAATGAGGAACACTGAAGCTTTCTTT. Translating gives CASSPETMRNTEAFF. The chain couples TRBV27 to TRBJ1-1; D ambiguous. The CDR3 runs to 15 residues. Trimming stripped 5 bases from V and 1 base from J, with 14 bases between. CDR1 is MNHEY, CDR2 SMNVEV, per germline (reference sequence).

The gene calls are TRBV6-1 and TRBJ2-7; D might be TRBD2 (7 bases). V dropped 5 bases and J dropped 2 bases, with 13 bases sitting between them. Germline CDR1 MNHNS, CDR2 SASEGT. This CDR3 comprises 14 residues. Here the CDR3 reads CASSFRGGTYEQYF. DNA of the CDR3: TGTGCCAGCAGTTTCAGGGGAGGGACCTACGAGCAGTACTTC.

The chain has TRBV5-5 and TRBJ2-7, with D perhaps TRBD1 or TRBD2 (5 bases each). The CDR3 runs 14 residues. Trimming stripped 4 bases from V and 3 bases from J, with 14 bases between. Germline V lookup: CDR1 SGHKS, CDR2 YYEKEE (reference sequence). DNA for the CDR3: TGTGCCAGCAGCCCGACCGTTGGGGGCTACGAGCAGTACTTC. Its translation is CASSPTVGGYEQYF.

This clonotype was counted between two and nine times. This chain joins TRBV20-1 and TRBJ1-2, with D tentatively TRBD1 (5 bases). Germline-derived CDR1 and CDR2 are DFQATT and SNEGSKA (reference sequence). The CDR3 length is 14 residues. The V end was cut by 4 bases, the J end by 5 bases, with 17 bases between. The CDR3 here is CSAINRDGEYGYTF. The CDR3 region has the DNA TGCAGTGCTATCAACCGGGACGGGGAGTATGGCTACACCTTC.

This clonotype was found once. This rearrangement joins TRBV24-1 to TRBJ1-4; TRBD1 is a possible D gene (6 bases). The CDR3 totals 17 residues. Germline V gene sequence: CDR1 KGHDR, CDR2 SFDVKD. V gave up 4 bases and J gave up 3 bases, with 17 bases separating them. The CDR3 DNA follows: TGTGCCACCAGTGAGGGGGACACCTCGGGGGCTAATGAAAAACTGTTTTTT. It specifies CATSEGDTSGANEKLFF.

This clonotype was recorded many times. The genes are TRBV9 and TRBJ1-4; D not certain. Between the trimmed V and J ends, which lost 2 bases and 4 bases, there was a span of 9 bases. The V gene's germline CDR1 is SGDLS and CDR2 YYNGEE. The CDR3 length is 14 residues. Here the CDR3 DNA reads TGTGCCAGCAGCGTCGACGGATATAATGAAAAACTGTTTTTT. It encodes CASSVDGYNEKLFF. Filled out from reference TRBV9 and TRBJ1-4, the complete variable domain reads DSGVTQTPKHLITATGQRVTLRCSPRSGDLSVYWYQQSLDQGLQFLIQYYNGEERAKGNILERFSAQQFPDLHSELNLSSLELGDSALYFCASSVDGYNEKLFFGSGTQLSVL.

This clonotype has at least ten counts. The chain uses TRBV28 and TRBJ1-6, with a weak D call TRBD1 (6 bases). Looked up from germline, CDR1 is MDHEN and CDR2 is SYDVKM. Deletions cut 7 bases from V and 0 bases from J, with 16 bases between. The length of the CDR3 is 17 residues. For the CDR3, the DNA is TGTGCCAGCAACAAGGGGGGGGCTAGCTCCTATAATTCACCCCTCCACTTT. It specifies CASNKGGASSYNSPLHF.

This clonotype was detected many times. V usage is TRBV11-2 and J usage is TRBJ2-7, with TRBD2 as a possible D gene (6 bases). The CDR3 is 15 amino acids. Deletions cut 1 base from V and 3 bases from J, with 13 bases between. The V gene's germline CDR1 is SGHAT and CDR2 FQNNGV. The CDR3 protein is CASSLGAGYLYEQYF. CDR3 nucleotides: TGTGCCAGCAGCTTAGGGGCGGGGTACCTCTACGAGCAGTACTTC.

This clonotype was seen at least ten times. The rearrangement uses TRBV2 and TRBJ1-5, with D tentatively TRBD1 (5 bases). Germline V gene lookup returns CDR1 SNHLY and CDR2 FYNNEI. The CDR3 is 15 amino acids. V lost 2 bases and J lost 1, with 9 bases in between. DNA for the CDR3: TGTGCCAGCAGTGAACAGGGTGGAAGCAATCAGCCCCAGCATTTT. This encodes CASSEQGGSNQPQHF.

CDR3 bases: TGCGCCAGCAGCCATCGAGCCAAAAACATTCAGTACTTC. This sequence encodes CASSHRAKNIQYF. V is TRBV4-1 and J is TRBJ2-4; D gene uncertain. The ends were cut back, 3 bases at V and 0 bases at J, with 3 bases in the middle. Germline values: CDR1 MGHRA, CDR2 YSYEKL. The CDR3 is 13 amino acids.